These 14 T cell receptor beta chains were sequenced from one sample in a study of cytomegalovirus exposure and HLA in healthy donors. Use of 60 Vbeta and 13 Jbeta primers characterized the PCR. Here immunoSEQ multiplex PCR was the method, and the copy in TCRdb shows in-frame clones only, minus some. The sample has approximately 160,000 clones; 75% to 80% are singletons. Material: PBMCs. All receptors come from a woman aged 40 to 50 in good health and CMV-seropositive.

This chain uses TRBV14 with TRBJ2-7; 9 nucleotides match TRBD1. V shed 5 bases and J 3 bases; nucleotides not matched to a gene: 11. The CDR3 totals 16 residues. Germline CDR1 is SGHDN and CDR2 is FVKESK. CDR3 amino acids: CASSSKQGAYIYEQYF. DNA of the CDR3: TGTGCCAGCAGCTCTAAACAGGGGGCCTACATCTACGAGCAGTACTTC.

The sample holds one count of this clone. V usage is TRBV6-1 and J usage is TRBJ2-3; the match to TRBD2 covers 9 bases. The CDR3 is 15 amino acids. V lost 6 bases, J lost 1 base, and 5 bases stayed unmatched. Germline CDR1 MNHNS, CDR2 SASEGT. CDR3 residues: CASRLSGGGTDTQYF. The CDR3 coding sequence is TGTGCCAGCAGGCTTAGCGGGGGAGGCACAGATACGCAGTATTTT.

The CDR3 reads CASSALAGGVSYNEQFF. The CDR3 DNA reads as TGTGCCAGCAGCGCCCTAGCGGGAGGGGTCTCCTACAATGAGCAGTTCTTC. The chain couples TRBV9 to TRBJ2-1, with 12 bases fitting TRBD2. CDR3 length: 17 residues. Germline assignment: CDR1 SGDLS and CDR2 YYNGEE. With 3 bases clipped from V and 0 bases from J, the junction kept 4 bases outside the gene matches. The full variable domain, completed using reference TRBV9 and TRBJ2-1, is DSGVTQTPKHLITATGQRVTLRCSPRSGDLSVYWYQQSLDQGLQFLIQYYNGEERAKGNILERFSAQQFPDLHSELNLSSLELGDSALYFCASSALAGGVSYNEQFFGPGTRLTVL.

Written as DNA, the CDR3 is TGTGCCAGCAGACCGACAGGATTCTATGGCTACACCTTC. It encodes CASRPTGFYGYTF. The chain carries TRBV6-5 and TRBJ1-2; maybe TRBD1 (6 bases). The ends were cut back, 6 bases at V and 4 bases at J, with 12 bases in the middle. Germline values: CDR1 MNHEY, CDR2 SVGAGI. The CDR3 covers 13 residues.

This rearrangement joins TRBV4-1 to TRBJ2-7; weak D call: TRBD2 (5 bases). Trimming shortened V by 0 bases and J by 0 bases, and 9 bases separated the two germline ends. This CDR3 region has 15 residues. Germline CDR1 MGHRA, CDR2 YSYEKL. Here the CDR3 reads CASSQERASSYEQYF. CDR3 nucleotides: TGCGCCAGCAGCCAAGAGCGGGCTAGCTCCTACGAGCAGTACTTC.

V and J are TRBV28 and TRBJ1-3; 9 bases are shared with TRBD1. This CDR3 region has 15 residues. CDR1 MDHEN and CDR2 SYDVKM come from the germline V gene. With V trimmed by 8 bases and J by 2 bases, 7 bases remained unmatched. Here the CDR3 DNA reads TGTGCCAGCGGTACCAGACAGGGGGCTGGAAACACCATATATTTT. Its protein is CASGTRQGAGNTIYF.

This clone is medium-sized. The genes are TRBV2 and TRBJ2-1, with TRBD2 identical over 7 bases. This CDR3 comprises 15 residues. Germline values: CDR1 SNHLY, CDR2 FYNNEI. The V segment lost 6 bases and the J segment 10 bases; nucleotides outside the gene matches: 15. CDR3 protein: CASSPGTTAPGEQFF. Written as DNA, the CDR3 is TGTGCCAGCAGCCCCGGGACTACCGCCCCTGGGGAGCAGTTCTTC.

The chain joins TRBV12-2 to TRBJ2-5; TRBD2, the D gene given by the table, was not confirmed from the DNA. TRBV12-2 counts as a pseudogene. The CDR3 length is 16 residues. CDR3 DNA sequence: TGTGCAAGTCGCGCCGGAGGGGAGGGGCCCCAAGAGACCCAGTACTTC. Translation: CASRAGGEGPQETQYF.

The gene calls are TRBV19 and TRBJ2-2, with 9 bases lining up with TRBD2. Germline V gives CDR1 LNHDA, CDR2 SQIVND (reference sequence). CDR3 length equals 16 residues. Trimming removed 6 bases from V and 5 bases from J; junction bases left unmatched: 10. The CDR3 loop is CASSPRAGGPTGELFF. In DNA form, the CDR3 reads TGTGCCAGTAGCCCGCGGGCGGGGGGGCCGACCGGGGAGCTGTTTTTT.

This chain links TRBV9 with TRBJ2-3; 7 nucleotides align to TRBD2. V shed 0 bases and J 5 bases; nucleotides not matched to a gene: 9. CDR1 and CDR2 from the germline V gene are SGDLS and YYNGEE. This CDR3 comprises 16 residues. The CDR3 loop reads CASSVATAGFVDTQYF. The CDR3 region has the DNA TGTGCCAGCAGCGTAGCTACAGCGGGGTTCGTAGATACGCAGTATTTT.

This clone came up a few times. This chain uses TRBV6-5 with TRBJ2-7; D perhaps matches TRBD1 (5 bases). Per germline, CDR1 MNHEY and CDR2 SVGAGI. This CDR3 contains 15 residues. Trimming removed 6 bases from V and 0 bases from J, with 15 bases in between. The CDR3 nucleotides read TGTGCCAGCAGGCCAGATACAGGCTCCTCCTACGAGCAGTACTTC. This sequence encodes CASRPDTGSSYEQYF.

CDR3 sequence reads: CASSQKPAAPASTDTQYF. The CDR3 DNA reads as TGCGCCAGCAGTCAGAAACCGGCGGCTCCTGCTAGCACAGATACGCAGTATTTT. The chain carries TRBV4-1 and TRBJ2-3; D is undetermined. This CDR3 region has 18 residues. Trimming removed 6 bases at V and 0 bases at J, with 22 bases between. The V gene's germline CDR1 is MGHRA and CDR2 YSYEKL.

The chain carries TRBV7-2 and TRBJ1-3; 7 nucleotides agree with TRBD1. Germline V gives CDR1 SGHTA, CDR2 FQGNSA. The CDR3 extends over 16 amino acids. The junction had 7 bases not matched to a gene; V was cut back by 3 bases and J by 2 bases. CDR3: CASSLGPGTAGNTIYF. The CDR3 DNA is TGTGCCAGCAGCTTGGGCCCTGGGACAGCTGGAAACACCATATATTTT.

The V and J genes are TRBV19 and TRBJ1-5, with TRBD1 matching over 8 bases. Germline-derived CDR1 and CDR2 are LNHDA and SQIVND (reference sequence). This CDR3 comprises 16 residues. V trimming: 3 bases; J trimming: 2 bases; junction bases outside the gene matches: 6. The DNA for the CDR3 is TGTGCCAGTAGTATGGGGCGGACAGGGCGCAATCAGCCCCAGCATTTT. Translating it yields CASSMGRTGRNQPQHF.